This TCR beta chain was profiled in a study of blood T cell repertoires in COVID-19. Study as a whole: Spain, Italy and the United States supplied samples that represented acute and convalescent COVID-19.

Germline V CDR1 and CDR2: MNHEY, SVGEGT. Trimming removed 3 bases at V and 2 bases at J, with 5 bases between. The CDR3 is made up of 13 amino acids. This table comes from immunoSEQ multiplex PCR, and its TCRdb copy is limited to in-frame clones, with some not included. Of roughly 70,000 clones listed, about nine tenths were seen once; the top ten hold about 7%. The source material was peripheral blood. V and J are TRBV6-2 or TRBV6-3 and TRBJ2-1; D gene ambiguous. This sequence originates from a woman aged 80 or over with active COVID-19. For the CDR3, the DNA is TGTGCCAGCAGTTATCAGGCCTACAATGAGCAGTTCTTC. It codes for CASSYQAYNEQFF.